This TCR beta chain derives from a study of breast tumors, draining lymph nodes, adjacent tissues. This clonotype has a handful of counts. The junction shows a germline mismatch at one end, possibly a read error. The CDR3 has 18 amino acids. In germline, CDR1 is LGHDT, CDR2 YNNKEL (reference sequence). TCRdb recomputed calls from the multiplex PCR reads with MiXCR, one row per CDR3 protein. This table holds 66,000 or so distinct CDR3 sequences, around two fifths found once. This chain joins TRBV3-1 and TRBJ1-4, with 7 nucleotides matching TRBD1. The sequenced sample consisted of breast tumor tissue. This receptor was taken from a female donor with breast cancer. Some clones in this sample may be carry-over from other donors' samples. CDR3 residues: CVSSQVLTTGVDRRKLFF. The DNA of the CDR3 is TGTGTCAGCAGCCAAGTCCTTACCACAGGGGTTGATCGGCGAAAACTGTTTTTT.